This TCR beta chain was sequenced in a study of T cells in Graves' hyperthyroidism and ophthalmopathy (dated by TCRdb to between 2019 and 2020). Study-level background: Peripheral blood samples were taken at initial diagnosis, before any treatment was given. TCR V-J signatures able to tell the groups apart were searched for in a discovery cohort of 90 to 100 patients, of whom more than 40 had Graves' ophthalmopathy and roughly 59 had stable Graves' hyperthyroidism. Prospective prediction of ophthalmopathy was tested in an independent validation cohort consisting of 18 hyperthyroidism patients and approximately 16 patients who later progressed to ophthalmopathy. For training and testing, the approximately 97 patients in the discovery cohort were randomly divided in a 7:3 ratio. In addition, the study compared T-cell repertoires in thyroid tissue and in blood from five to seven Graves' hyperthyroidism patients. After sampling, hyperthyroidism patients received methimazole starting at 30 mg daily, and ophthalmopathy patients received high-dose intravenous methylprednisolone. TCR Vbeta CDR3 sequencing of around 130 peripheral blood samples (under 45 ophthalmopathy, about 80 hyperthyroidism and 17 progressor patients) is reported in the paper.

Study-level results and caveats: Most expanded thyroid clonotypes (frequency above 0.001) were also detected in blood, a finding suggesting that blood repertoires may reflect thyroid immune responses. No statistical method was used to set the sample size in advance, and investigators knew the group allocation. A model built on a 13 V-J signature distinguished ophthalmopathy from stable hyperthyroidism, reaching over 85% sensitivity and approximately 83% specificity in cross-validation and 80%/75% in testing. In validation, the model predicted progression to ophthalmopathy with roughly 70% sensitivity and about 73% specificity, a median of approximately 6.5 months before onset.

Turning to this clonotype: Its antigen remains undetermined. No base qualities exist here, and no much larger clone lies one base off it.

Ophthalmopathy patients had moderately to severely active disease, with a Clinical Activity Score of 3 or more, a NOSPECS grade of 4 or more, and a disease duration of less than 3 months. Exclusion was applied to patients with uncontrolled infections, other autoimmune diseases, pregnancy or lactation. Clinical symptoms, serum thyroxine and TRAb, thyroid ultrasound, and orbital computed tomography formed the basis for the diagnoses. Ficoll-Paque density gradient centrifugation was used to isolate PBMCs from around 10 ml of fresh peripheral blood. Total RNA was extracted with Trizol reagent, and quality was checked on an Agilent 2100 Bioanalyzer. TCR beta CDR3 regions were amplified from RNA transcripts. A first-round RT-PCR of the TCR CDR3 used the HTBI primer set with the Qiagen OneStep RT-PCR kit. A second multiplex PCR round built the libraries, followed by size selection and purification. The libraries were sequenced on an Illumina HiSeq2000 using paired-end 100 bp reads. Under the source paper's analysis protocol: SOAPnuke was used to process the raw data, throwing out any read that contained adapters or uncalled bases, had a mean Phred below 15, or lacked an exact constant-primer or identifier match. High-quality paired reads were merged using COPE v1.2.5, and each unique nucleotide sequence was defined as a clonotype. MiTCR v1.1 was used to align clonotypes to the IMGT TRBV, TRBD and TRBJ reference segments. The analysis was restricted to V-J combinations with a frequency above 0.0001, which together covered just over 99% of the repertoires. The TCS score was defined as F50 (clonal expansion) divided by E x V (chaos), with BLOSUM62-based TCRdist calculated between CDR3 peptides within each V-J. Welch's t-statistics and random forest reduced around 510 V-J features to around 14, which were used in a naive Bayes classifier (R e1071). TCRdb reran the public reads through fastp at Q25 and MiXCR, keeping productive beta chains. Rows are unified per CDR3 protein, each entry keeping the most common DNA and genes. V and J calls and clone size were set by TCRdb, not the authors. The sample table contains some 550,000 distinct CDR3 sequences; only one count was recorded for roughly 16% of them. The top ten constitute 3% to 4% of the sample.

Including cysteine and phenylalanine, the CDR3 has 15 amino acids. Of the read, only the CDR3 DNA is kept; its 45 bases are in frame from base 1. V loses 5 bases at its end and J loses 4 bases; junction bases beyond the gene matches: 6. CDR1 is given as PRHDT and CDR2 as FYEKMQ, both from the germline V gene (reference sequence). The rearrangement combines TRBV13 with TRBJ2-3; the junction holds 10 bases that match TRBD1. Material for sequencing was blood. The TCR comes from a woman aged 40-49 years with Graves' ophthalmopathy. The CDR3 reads CASSKKGQGPDTQYF. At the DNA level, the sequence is TGTGCCAGCAGCAAAAAGGGACAGGGGCCAGATACGCAGTATTTT.